The T cell receptor beta chain described here comes from a study of control samples from healthy donors and cancer patients. TCRdb keeps only in-frame clones here, not all; method: immunoSEQ multiplex PCR. This sample yields 150,000 to 200,000 clones, of which just under 95% are seen a single time; roughly 3.9% belongs to the top ten. The V gene end was trimmed by 4 bases and the J gene end by 7 bases; junction bases not matched to a gene: 11. The CDR3 is 16 amino acids. Germline V gene data show CDR1 as MNHNY and CDR2 as SVGAGI (reference sequence). The source is a woman in her sixties or seventies in good health. V is TRBV6-6 and J is TRBJ1-5; 9 nucleotides line up with TRBD1. Input material: blood. The CDR3 loop reads CASSSPTGGAWQPQHF. For the CDR3, the DNA is TGTGCCAGCAGTTCGCCCACAGGGGGCGCTTGGCAGCCCCAGCATTTT.